This T cell receptor (beta chain) was profiled in a study of T cells in Graves' hyperthyroidism and ophthalmopathy. RNA transcripts served as the template for amplifying TCR beta CDR3 regions. HTBI primers were the set used in a first-round RT-PCR of the TCR CDR3. TCRdb re-analysed the multiplex PCR reads in MiXCR, keeping a single row per CDR3 protein. The sample holds around 500,000 distinct CDR3 sequences, roughly 23% seen once. CDR1 and CDR2 from the germline V gene are MNHGY and SAAAGT. The ends were cut back, 3 bases at V and 1 base at J, with 10 bases in the middle. This CDR3 comprises 15 residues. A NOSPECS grade of at least 4, a Clinical Activity Score of at least 3 and duration under 3 months were recorded in ophthalmopathy patients.

The sample taken for sequencing was blood. This clonotype originated in a woman aged 70-85 years with Graves' ophthalmopathy. The J gene is TRBJ1-5, the V gene TRBV6-8; TRBD1 might be the D (6 bases). The CDR3 DNA follows: TGTGCCAGCAGTTATTACAGGGTGAGCAATCAGCCCCAGCATTTT. Protein sequence: CASSYYRVSNQPQHF.